Presented here are 9 T cell receptor beta chains from one specimen sequenced in a study of blood T cell repertoires in COVID-19. Sequencing was performed with immunoSEQ multiplex PCR; in TCRdb, only in-frame clones are kept and a portion is missing. In the table there are around 250,000 clones, 80% to 90% of which are singletons. Material for sequencing was PBMCs or T cells enriched from blood (not recorded which). Receptor source: a woman aged 45-65 years who had recovered from COVID-19.

Concerning this clone itself: This CDR3 is also generated by other DNA sequences in the sample. The chain has TRBV7-2 and TRBJ2-3; D ambiguous. Germline lookup yields CDR1 SGHTA and CDR2 FQGNSA. The V gene lost 6 bases and the J gene lost 2 bases, with 3 bases spanning the gap. This CDR3 comprises 11 residues. The CDR3 region has the DNA TGTGCCAGCAGTCACACAGATACGCAGTATTTT. It yields the protein CASSHTDTQYF.

The CDR3 sequence is CASSPPGQGVTEAFF. The DNA of the CDR3 is TGTGCCAGTAGTCCCCCGGGACAGGGGGTAACTGAAGCTTTCTTT. The rearrangement joins TRBV19 to TRBJ1-1; TRBD1 agrees at 11 bases. CDR1 and CDR2 (germline): LNHDA, SQIVND (reference sequence). The junction had 7 bases not matched to a gene; V was cut back by 5 bases and J by 5 bases. The CDR3 has 15 amino acids.

This clone was counted a single time. The CDR3 is CASSSLLGQGDEKLFF. The CDR3, as DNA: TGTGCCAGCAGTAGCTTGTTGGGACAGGGTGATGAAAAACTGTTTTTT. The chain carries TRBV14 and TRBJ1-4, with 9 bases that match TRBD1. Trimming cost V 6 bases and J 6 bases; bases outside gene matches: 11. The CDR3 is 16 residues long. Germline V gives CDR1 SGHDN, CDR2 FVKESK.

The chain has TRBV15 and TRBJ1-2; TRBD1 aligns across 8 bases. The CDR3 is 13 residues long. J gave up 7 bases and V 3 bases, and 4 bases lay outside the gene matches. Germline V gene lookup returns CDR1 LNHNV and CDR2 YYDKDF (reference sequence). The CDR3 loop is CATSRGTGVGYTF. CDR3 DNA: TGTGCCACCAGCAGGGGGACAGGAGTTGGCTACACCTTC.

The rearrangement uses TRBV18 and TRBJ1-5; no clear D gene. This CDR3 spans 15 amino acids. Germline V CDR1 and CDR2: KGHSH, LQKENI. V was pared by 3 bases and J by 6 bases, with 15 bases between. CDR3 nucleotide sequence: TGTGCCAGCTCACCTAATAAAGAGAGGGCTCAGCCCCAGCATTTT. Protein sequence: CASSPNKERAQPQHF.

This clone occurred a few times. The gene calls are TRBV7-9 and TRBJ2-3; D is perhaps TRBD2 (5 bases). Germline-derived CDR1 and CDR2 are SEHNR and FQNEAQ (reference sequence). V was cut by 11 bases and J by 5 bases, with 11 bases left in between. The CDR3 contains 11 residues. CDR3 coding DNA: TGTGCCCTGGGGAGAGGAGATACGCAGTATTTT. Its protein is CALGRGDTQYF.

The genes are TRBV27 and TRBJ1-5; 9 bases are a match to TRBD1. This CDR3 is built from 17 residues. J lost 6 bases, V lost 5 bases, and 14 bases had no gene match. Looked up from germline, CDR1 is MNHEY and CDR2 is SMNVEV (reference sequence). Written as DNA, the CDR3 is TGTGCCAGCAGTCTATACACTCCGGGACAGGGTGTTCAGCCCCAGCATTTT. Protein: CASSLYTPGQGVQPQHF.

The chain uses TRBV5-1 and TRBJ2-3; 9 nucleotides agree with TRBD1. Trimming took 4 bases from V and 3 from J; bases not matched to a gene: 3. CDR1 SGHRS and CDR2 YFSETQ come from the germline V gene. The CDR3 is 14 residues long. The CDR3 DNA follows: TGCGCCAGCAGCCAAGGGACAGGGACAGATACGCAGTATTTT. This encodes CASSQGTGTDTQYF.

This chain uses TRBV7-8 with TRBJ2-5; maybe TRBD2 (6 bases). The germline V gene has CDR1 SGHVS and CDR2 FQNEAQ. The germline V and J ends were trimmed by 2 bases and 4 bases, with 11 bases remaining between them. The CDR3 has 14 amino acids. CDR3 loop: CASSLPAGSETQYF. CDR3 bases: TGTGCCAGCAGCTTACCGGCGGGATCAGAGACCCAGTACTTC.